This T cell receptor beta chain was sequenced in a study of shared clonotypes between healthy human individuals. This was a deep-level run. Some clones are missing from TCRdb's copy, which holds only in-frame ones; the method was immunoSEQ multiplex PCR. This table has about 1.5 million clones, under 99% appearing once. Trimming removed 1 base from V and 6 bases from J, with 13 bases in between. The length of the CDR3 is 14 residues. Germline assignment: CDR1 MGHRA and CDR2 YSYEKL. The chain employs TRBV4-1 and TRBJ2-7; no firm D call. The receptor comes from a man aged 25 to 40 in good health. The specimen sequenced was naive CD4+ T cells sorted from blood. Subset noted: CD45RA+ positively selected. This CDR3 is CASSQVAGPGEQYF. CDR3 nucleotide sequence: TGCGCCAGCAGCCAAGTGGCAGGCCCCGGCGAGCAGTACTTC.